These 2 T cell receptor beta chains came from one sample sequenced in a study of T cell responses to AZD1222 COVID-19 vaccine. Here immunoSEQ multiplex PCR was the method, and the copy in TCRdb shows in-frame clones only, minus some. The repertoire holds some 140,000 clones, with 84% as singletons. This specimen consisted of peripheral blood, obtained on day 0 of AZD1222 vaccination. The receptor source for this set is an adult in good health.

The chain employs TRBV7-3 and TRBJ2-2; D might be TRBD1 (6 bases). Trimming stripped 4 bases from V and 5 bases from J, with 8 bases between. CDR3 size: 13 residues. Germline loops: CDR1 SGHTA, CDR2 FQGTGA. Written as DNA, the CDR3 is TGTGCCAGCAGCTCCCAGGGGACCGGGGAGCTGTTTTTT. It codes for CASSSQGTGELFF.

This chain connects TRBV27 to TRBJ1-5; no clear D gene. CDR1 and CDR2 (germline): MNHEY, SMNVEV (reference sequence). CDR3 length equals 12 residues. Trimming removed 7 bases at V and 8 bases at J, with 12 bases between. CDR3 residues: CASKKKEEPQHF. The CDR3 DNA sequence: TGTGCCAGCAAGAAAAAGGAGGAGCCCCAGCATTTT.